This entry features one TCR beta chain sequence. This sample stems from a study of blood T cell repertoires in COVID-19. Study in general: Some COVID-19 samples were acute and others convalescent; all came from the United States, Italy and Spain.

The CDR3 runs 12 residues. The V gene lost 6 bases and the J gene lost 4 bases, with 9 bases spanning the gap. Germline V gene lookup returns CDR1 MNHEY and CDR2 SMNVEV (reference sequence). Sequencing used immunoSEQ multiplex PCR; TCRdb keeps in-frame clones, though not all of them. This table has 160,000 or so clones, around 87% appearing once. This chain links TRBV27 with TRBJ1-2, with D possibly matching TRBD1 (5 bases). This receptor was taken from a woman aged 45-65 years who had recovered from COVID-19. The sequencing sample was made of PBMCs or T cells enriched from blood (not recorded which). The CDR3 region is CASSLQGYGYTF. For the CDR3, the DNA is TGTGCCAGCAGCCTGCAGGGCTATGGCTACACCTTC.